The 23 T cell receptor beta chains in this list originate from one sample, sequenced in a study of T cells in Graves' hyperthyroidism and ophthalmopathy. The source material, RNA transcripts, was used to amplify TCR beta CDR3 regions. In the first-round RT-PCR of the TCR CDR3, the HTBI primer set was used. TCRdb ran MiXCR on the multiplex PCR reads and lists one entry per CDR3 protein. The table lists 480,000 or so distinct CDR3 sequences, over 45% of them singletons, with about 45% in the top ten. The sequencing sample was made of peripheral blood or thyroid tissue (not recorded which). These receptors all come from an adult woman with Graves' disease, either hyperthyroidism or ophthalmopathy (not recorded which).

V and J are TRBV7-9 and TRBJ2-5; D is perhaps TRBD2 (7 bases). The V end lost 5 bases, the J end lost 7 bases, and 17 bases lay between the germline ends. Germline values: CDR1 SEHNR, CDR2 FQNEAQ (reference sequence). CDR3 size: 14 residues. In DNA, the CDR3 is TGTGCCAGCAGCCCCGACGGGGGGCAGGGGACCCAGTACTTC. Amino acids: CASSPDGGQGTQYF.

The gene calls are TRBV7-9 and TRBJ2-7; weak D call: TRBD2 (6 bases). Germline lookup yields CDR1 SEHNR and CDR2 FQNEAQ (reference sequence). V was trimmed by 5 bases and J by 0 bases, leaving 14 bases between them. This CDR3 spans 15 amino acids. CDR3 in amino acids: CASSGTFSSSYEQYF. CDR3 sequence (DNA): TGTGCCAGCAGCGGGACTTTCTCAAGCTCCTACGAGCAGTACTTC. The full variable domain, rest sourced from reference TRBV7-9 and TRBJ2-7, is DTGVSQNPRHKITKRGQNVTFRCDPISEHNRLYWYRQTLGQGPEFLTYFQNEAQLEKSRLLSDRFSAERPKGSFSTLEIQRTEQGDSAMYLCASSGTFSSSYEQYFGPGTRLTVT.

As for this clonotype: A read error is likely, as this CDR3 ends without the conserved phenylalanine or tryptophan. Because the CDR3's place on the DNA is in doubt, the DNA is left out and the CDR3 is given as listed by TCRdb. The chain joins TRBV10-3 to TRBJ1-1; the table's D gene call, TRBD1, was not cross checked with the DNA. CDR1 ENHRY and CDR2 SYGVKD come from the germline V gene. Inclusive of both ends, the CDR3 amounts to 9 amino acids. The CDR3 is CATRTGEIS.

This clonotype was recorded at least ten times. The rearrangement links TRBV9 to TRBJ1-2, with D possibly being TRBD1 (5 bases). This CDR3 contains 13 residues. The germline V and J ends were trimmed by 0 bases and 3 bases, with 6 bases remaining between them. Germline V gives CDR1 SGDLS, CDR2 YYNGEE. CDR3 DNA: TGTGCCAGCAGCGTAGCAGGGTACTATGGCTACACCTTC. Its translation: CASSVAGYYGYTF.

J is TRBJ2-2 and V is TRBV3-1; D gene uncertain. Trimming removed 7 bases from V and 8 bases from J, with 8 bases in between. CDR1 LGHDT and CDR2 YNNKEL come from the germline V gene (reference sequence). The CDR3 is made up of 11 amino acids. CDR3 DNA sequence: TGTGCCAGCACCCGAGCTGGGGAGCTGTTTTTT. Its protein product is CASTRAGELFF.

This chain uses TRBV20-1 with TRBJ1-1; 10 nucleotides agree with TRBD1. This CDR3 has 13 amino acids. Losses at the gene ends were 5 bases for V and 6 bases for J; bases not matched to a gene: 6. Germline V gives CDR1 DFQATT, CDR2 SNEGSKA (reference sequence). CDR3 in amino acids: CSAYDRGLAEAFF. The CDR3 nucleotides read TGCAGTGCTTATGACAGGGGGCTTGCTGAAGCTTTCTTT.

As to this clonotype: One end of the junction is discordant with germline, which a read error may explain. The V call is TRBV25-1, the J call TRBJ1-6; possibly TRBD1 for D (5 bases). The CDR3 totals 14 residues. Germline loops: CDR1 MGHDK, CDR2 SYGVNS. CDR3 coding DNA: TGTGCCAGCATATCGACAGCCTACAATTCACCCCTCCACTTT. It is translated as CASISTAYNSPLHF.

This chain connects TRBV7-6 to TRBJ2-7, with 8 bases identical to TRBD1. Unmatched junction bases numbered 15, after V lost 5 bases and J lost 6 bases. Germline-derived CDR1 and CDR2 are SGHVS and FNYEAQ. The CDR3 runs to 16 residues. CDR3 loop: CASSPRQGPTGGEQYF. CDR3 nucleotides: TGTGCCAGCAGCCCTAGACAGGGGCCGACTGGGGGCGAGCAGTACTTC.

This clonotype has a count of ten or more. The CDR3 loop is CASSLVGNSNQPQHF. CDR3 nucleotide sequence: TGTGCCAGCAGCTTAGTCGGGAATAGCAATCAGCCCCAGCATTTT. The chain is built from TRBV7-9 and TRBJ1-5, with D hard to call. Germline V gives CDR1 SEHNR, CDR2 FQNEAQ (reference sequence). The CDR3 is 15 amino acids. The V end lost 1 base, the J end lost 0 bases, and 7 bases lay between the germline ends.

This chain joins TRBV7-2 and TRBJ2-7; D is unclear. The germline CDR1 and CDR2 sequences are SGHTA and FQGNSA. Trimming took off 1 base at V and 6 bases at J, with 10 bases between the two ends. CDR3 length: 13 amino acids. The CDR3 sequence: CASSLGFNSEQYF. The CDR3 region has the DNA TGTGCCAGCAGCTTAGGGTTTAACAGCGAGCAGTACTTC.

Comments on this clonotype: The DNA is omitted, as the CDR3 cannot be located on it reliably, and the CDR3 follows TCRdb's listing. The chain employs TRBV5-1 and TRBJ2-2; the table gives TRBD2 as D, unverified against the DNA. Inclusive of both ends, the CDR3 amounts to 15 amino acids. Germline V gene data show CDR1 as SGHRS and CDR2 as YFSETQ. CDR3 loop: CASSLLLAGSGSCFF.

At least ten counts were recorded for this clonotype. The V call is TRBV6-2 or TRBV6-3, the J call TRBJ2-5, with D perhaps TRBD2 (6 bases). CDR3 length: 16 residues. In germline, CDR1 is MNHEY, CDR2 SVGEGT. The V and J ends lost 5 bases and 5 bases respectively, with 21 bases between them. The CDR3 reads CASSTRDFLGGETQYF. The CDR3 DNA sequence: TGTGCCAGCAGTACCCGGGACTTTTTGGGCGGCGAGACCCAGTACTTC.

This clonotype was counted a single time. CDR3 residues: CASSEHIGYGYTF. CDR3 coding DNA: TGTGCCAGCAGTGAACATATAGGCTACGGCTACACCTTC. This sequence joins TRBV6-1 and TRBJ1-2; D is uncertain. Trimming removed 2 bases at V and 8 bases at J, with 12 bases between. CDR1 and CDR2 from the germline V gene are MNHNS and SASEGT. This CDR3 comprises 13 residues.

The J gene is TRBJ1-5, the V gene TRBV5-8; D might be TRBD1 (5 bases). The CDR3 covers 15 residues. CDR1 is SGHTS and CDR2 is YDEGEE in the germline V gene. Trimming cost V 2 bases and J 1 base, with 10 bases left between them. The CDR3 loop reads CASSFGGVSNQPQHF. CDR3 nucleotide sequence: TGTGCCAGCAGCTTCGGAGGGGTGAGCAATCAGCCCCAGCATTTT.

DNA of the CDR3: TGTGCCAGCAGTGCCCGGGGGGGGCGCCAGCCCCAGCATTTT. Encoded protein: CASSARGGRQPQHF. The gene calls are TRBV6-6 and TRBJ1-5; a weak D match, TRBD1 (6 bases). This CDR3 spans 14 amino acids. Germline CDR1 MNHNY, CDR2 SVGAGI (reference sequence). The V gene lost 5 bases and the J gene lost 7 bases, with 15 bases spanning the gap.

The chain combines TRBV2 with TRBJ2-7; D is possibly TRBD2 (6 bases). The germline V gene encodes CDR1 SNHLY and CDR2 FYNNEI. Trimming removed 6 bases at V and 7 bases at J, with 16 bases between. This CDR3 spans 13 amino acids. The CDR3 region has the DNA TGTGCCAGCAGGGATGACAGACGGGGGGAGCAGTACTTC. It is translated as CASRDDRRGEQYF. The whole variable domain, remainder taken from reference TRBV2 and TRBJ2-7, is EPEVTQTPSHQVTQMGQEVILRCVPISNHLYFYWYRQILGQKVEFLVSFYNNEISEKSEIFDDQFSVERPDGSNFTLKIRSTKLEDSAMYFCASRDDRRGEQYFGPGTRLTVT.

Comments on this clonotype: A read error may be the cause here, since a much bigger clone is one base away. The chain couples TRBV20-1 to TRBJ2-7; 7 bases map to TRBD1. Germline CDR1 is DFQATT and CDR2 is SNEGSKA (reference sequence). This CDR3 contains 15 residues. The CDR3 sequence: CSARVPGGASYEHYF. In DNA, the CDR3 is TGCAGTGCTAGAGTCCCAGGGGGTGCCTCCTACGAGCATTACTTC.

The chain recombines TRBV20-1 with TRBJ2-7; possibly TRBD2 for D (5 bases). The CDR3 has 14 amino acids. The V end lost 5 bases, the J end lost 4 bases, and 18 bases lay between the germline ends. Germline V lookup: CDR1 DFQATT, CDR2 SNEGSKA (reference sequence). The CDR3 DNA reads TGCAGTGCTCCCCTGAACTTAGCGCAATACGAGCAGTACTTC. This sequence encodes CSAPLNLAQYEQYF.

Here the CDR3 reads CSLEGVAEAFF. The CDR3 DNA reads TGCAGCTTAGAAGGGGTAGCTGAAGCTTTCTTT. The rearrangement links TRBV29-1 to TRBJ1-1; maybe TRBD1 (5 bases). This CDR3 has 11 residues. Looked up from germline, CDR1 is SQVTM and CDR2 is ANQGSEA. V shed 8 bases and J shed 6 bases, with 13 bases lying between them.

This clonotype was found many times. The chain joins TRBV7-2 to TRBJ2-5; 10 bases map to TRBD2. The CDR3 is made up of 17 amino acids. CDR1 is SGHTA, CDR2 FQGNSA, per germline. Trimming cost V 2 bases and J 2 bases; bases outside gene matches: 8. CDR3 amino acids: CASSLYPSGSTQETQYF. Written as DNA, the CDR3 is TGTGCCAGCAGCTTATATCCTAGCGGGAGTACTCAAGAGACCCAGTACTTC.

CDR3: CASSLGRGHGELFF. CDR3 in DNA: TGTGCCAGCAGCTTAGGGAGGGGTCACGGGGAGCTGTTTTTT. The genes are TRBV7-2 and TRBJ2-2; tentatively, D is TRBD2 (6 bases). The germline CDR1 and CDR2 sequences are SGHTA and FQGNSA. The CDR3 extends over 14 amino acids. Trimming took off 1 base at V and 7 bases at J, with 10 bases between the two ends. Full variable domain (outside the CDR3, taken from reference TRBV7-2 and TRBJ2-2): GAGVSQSPSNKVTEKGKDVELRCDPISGHTALYWYRQSLGQGLEFLIYFQGNSAPDKSGLPSDRFSAERTGGSVSTLTIQRTQQEDSAVYLCASSLGRGHGELFFGEGSRLTVL.

The V and J genes are TRBV6-1 and TRBJ1-2, with TRBD1 identical over 11 bases. Losses at the gene ends were 6 bases for V and 2 bases for J; bases not matched to a gene: 5. Per the germline V gene, CDR1 is MNHNS and CDR2 is SASEGT. The CDR3 is made up of 15 amino acids. The CDR3 spells CASRLDRGQNYGYTF. CDR3 in DNA: TGTGCCAGCAGGCTGGACAGGGGGCAGAACTATGGCTACACCTTC.

The genes are TRBV14 and TRBJ2-5, with D perhaps matching TRBD1 (5 bases). The CDR3 is 15 residues long. Per the germline V gene, CDR1 is SGHDN and CDR2 is FVKESK. V was trimmed by 0 bases and J by 4 bases, leaving 12 bases between them. Here the CDR3 reads CASSQEGQRGETQYF. In DNA form, the CDR3 reads TGTGCCAGCAGCCAAGAGGGTCAAAGGGGAGAGACCCAGTACTTC.